This T cell receptor beta chain emerged from a study of technical replicates of blood from a few donors. Germline V CDR1 and CDR2: WSHSY, SAAADI. The germline V and J ends were trimmed by 8 bases and 2 bases, with 4 bases remaining between them. This CDR3 contains 10 residues. TCRdb keeps only in-frame clones here, not all; method: immunoSEQ multiplex PCR. The table shows tens of thousands of clones, with less than 95% occurring only once. Material for sequencing was T cells isolated from PBMCs. The receptor comes from a human donor in good health. V gene TRBV10-2 combines with J gene TRBJ2-7; unclear D gene. The CDR3 loop is CASLAYEQYF. The CDR3 nucleotides are TGCGCCAGCCTAGCCTACGAGCAGTACTTC.